One and the same sample provided the 31 T cell receptor beta chains below, sequenced in a study of cytomegalovirus exposure and HLA in healthy donors. Assay: immunoSEQ multiplex PCR; the TCRdb copy retains only in-frame clones and omits some. The table lists around 120,000 clones, around 89% of them singletons, with about 1.8% in the top ten. Sequences were obtained from PBMCs. The receptor source for this set is a man between 18 and 29 years old in good health and CMV-seronegative.

This chain links TRBV2 with TRBJ1-5; tentative D call: TRBD1 (5 bases). The V end lost 6 bases, the J end lost 1 base, and 13 bases lay between the germline ends. Looked up from germline, CDR1 is SNHLY and CDR2 is FYNNEI. The CDR3 is made up of 15 amino acids. CDR3: CASRVAGLSNQPQHF. CDR3 bases: TGTGCCAGCAGAGTCGCAGGGCTCAGCAATCAGCCCCAGCATTTT.

This rearrangement joins TRBV27 to TRBJ2-2; weak D call: TRBD1 (6 bases). The V and J ends lost 3 bases and 3 bases respectively, with 8 bases between them. From germline, CDR1 is MNHEY and CDR2 SMNVEV (reference sequence). The CDR3 consists of 14 residues. For the CDR3, the DNA is TGTGCCAGCAGTTTTGGACAGTACACCGGGGAGCTGTTTTTT. It codes for CASSFGQYTGELFF.

The gene calls are TRBV19 and TRBJ2-1; tentatively, D is TRBD2 (6 bases). With 1 base removed from V and 2 bases from J, the gap between germline ends came to 12 bases. The CDR3 runs 16 residues. Per germline, CDR1 LNHDA and CDR2 SQIVND (reference sequence). CDR3 protein: CASSIVPGVTYNEQFF. The CDR3 DNA is TGTGCCAGTAGTATAGTGCCGGGAGTAACCTACAATGAGCAGTTCTTC.

The chain links TRBV9 to TRBJ2-5; D unresolved. Germline CDR1 is SGDLS and CDR2 is YYNGEE. The CDR3 is 15 residues long. V lost 1 base to trimming and J lost 0 bases, with 10 bases between them. The CDR3 nucleotides are TGTGCCAGCAGCGTATCCAGCGCCCACCAAGAGACCCAGTACTTC. This encodes CASSVSSAHQETQYF.

This clone showed up just a few times. In nucleotides, the CDR3 is TGTGCCAGCGGGACTAGCGCCTCCTACGAGCAGTACTTC. Protein: CASGTSASYEQYF. The V call is TRBV19, the J call TRBJ2-7; 10 nucleotides agree with TRBD2. Germline V lookup: CDR1 LNHDA, CDR2 SQIVND (reference sequence). With V trimmed by 9 bases and J by 0 bases, 2 bases remained unmatched. CDR3 length: 13 amino acids. Looking up the rest from reference TRBV19 and TRBJ2-7 gives the full variable domain: DGGITQSPKYLFRKEGQNVTLSCEQNLNHDAMYWYRQDPGQGLRLIYYSQIVNDFQKGDIAEGYSVSREKKESFPLTVTSAQKNPTAFYLCASGTSASYEQYFGPGTRLTVT.

The chain carries TRBV5-1 and TRBJ2-3; TRBD2 aligns across 9 bases. There are 18 residues in the CDR3. J was trimmed by 0 bases and V by 0 bases; bases with no gene match: 8. Germline V lookup: CDR1 SGHRS, CDR2 YFSETQ. Here the CDR3 reads CASSLAASGATSTDTQYF. The CDR3 region has the DNA TGCGCCAGCAGCTTGGCTGCTAGCGGGGCCACTAGCACAGATACGCAGTATTTT.

The rearrangement joins TRBV11-3 to TRBJ2-7; the match to TRBD2 covers 7 bases. The CDR3 has 15 residues. Per germline, CDR1 SGHNT and CDR2 YENEEA. V lost 0 bases to trimming and J lost 3 bases; unmatched junction nucleotides: 5. CDR3 nucleotide sequence: TGTGCCAGCAGCTTAGAAGATAGCGGGTACTACGAGCAGTACTTC. The encoded protein is CASSLEDSGYYEQYF.

This clone was observed a single time. J is TRBJ1-3 and V is TRBV7-9; D may be TRBD1 (5 bases). Germline assignment: CDR1 SEHNR and CDR2 FQNEAQ (reference sequence). CDR3 length equals 14 residues. The V and J ends lost 5 bases and 2 bases respectively, with 10 bases between them. In nucleotides, the CDR3 is TGTGCCAGCAGCCCGGGGGGGGCTGGAAACACCATATATTTT. Residues: CASSPGGAGNTIYF.

CDR3 nucleotide sequence: TGTGCCAGCAGCGCAACAGGGGGATACAGAGACAATCAGCCCCAGCATTTT. Protein: CASSATGGYRDNQPQHF. V usage is TRBV13 and J usage is TRBJ1-5; 8 bases fit TRBD1. Losses at the gene ends were 5 bases for V and 3 bases for J; bases not matched to a gene: 12. The CDR3 has 17 residues. Germline CDR1 reads PRHDT; CDR2 reads FYEKMQ (reference sequence).

This clone was seen a single time. The chain has TRBV5-1 and TRBJ2-1; 12 positions match TRBD2. The germline V gene has CDR1 SGHRS and CDR2 YFSETQ. This CDR3 is 16 amino acids long. Trimming at V came to 4 bases and at J to 4 bases, leaving 6 bases not matched to a gene. CDR3 residues: CASSLFTSGGYNEQFF. CDR3 DNA: TGCGCCAGCAGCCTATTCACTAGCGGGGGGTACAATGAGCAGTTCTTC.

This chain uses TRBV10-1 with TRBJ2-6, with no clear D. V lost 3 bases and J lost 1, with 7 bases in between. From germline, CDR1 is WNHNN and CDR2 SYGVQD (reference sequence). The CDR3 has 15 residues. This CDR3 reads CASSDQVSGANVLTF. The CDR3 bases are TGCGCCAGCAGTGATCAGGTTTCTGGGGCCAACGTCCTGACTTTC.

The chain combines TRBV6-5 with TRBJ1-4; 7 bases map to TRBD1. J gave up 5 bases and V 6 bases, and 9 bases lay outside the gene matches. Germline-derived CDR1 and CDR2 are MNHEY and SVGAGI. The CDR3 spans 15 residues. CDR3 bases: TGTGCCAGCAGCTTGATACAGGGGAGAAATGAAAAACTGTTTTTT. This gives the protein CASSLIQGRNEKLFF.

The CDR3 is CASSPQGARIETQYF. The CDR3 DNA reads TGTGCCAGCAGCCCACAGGGGGCGCGGATTGAGACCCAGTACTTC. This chain connects TRBV11-1 to TRBJ2-5, with 9 bases fitting TRBD1. The germline V gene encodes CDR1 SGHAT and CDR2 FQDESV (reference sequence). The CDR3 totals 15 residues. The ends lost 5 bases at V and 5 bases at J; junction bases unmatched: 9.

V usage is TRBV29-1 and J usage is TRBJ2-1, with 8 bases lining up with TRBD2. V trimming: 6 bases; J trimming: 4 bases; junction bases outside the gene matches: 2. Germline loops: CDR1 SQVTM, CDR2 ANQGSEA. This CDR3 region has 12 residues. The DNA of the CDR3 is TGCAGCGTGGGGACTAGTTACAATGAGCAGTTCTTC. Protein product: CSVGTSYNEQFF.

This chain uses TRBV21-1 with TRBJ2-2; TRBD1 is the table's D call, not checked against the DNA. TRBV21-1 is recorded as a pseudogene. CDR3 length: 18 residues. CDR3 coding DNA: TGTGCCAGCAGCAAAGACCCGGGACAGGACAAGGACACCGGGGAGCTGTTTTTT. Encoded protein: CASSKDPGQDKDTGELFF.

The chain carries TRBV7-8 and TRBJ1-5; possibly TRBD1 for D (5 bases). The CDR3 has 14 amino acids. Between the trimmed V and J ends, which lost 0 bases and 5 bases, there was a span of 8 bases. Germline V gene sequence: CDR1 SGHVS, CDR2 FQNEAQ. This chain's CDR3 is CASSLARVDQPQHF. The CDR3 bases are TGTGCCAGCAGCTTAGCCAGGGTGGATCAGCCCCAGCATTTT.

The genes are TRBV27 and TRBJ1-1; D might be TRBD1 (5 bases). This CDR3 has 14 residues. V lost 4 bases and J 6 bases, leaving 15 bases between the germline ends. Germline V gene data show CDR1 as MNHEY and CDR2 as SMNVEV (reference sequence). The CDR3 here is CASSSDRRRAEAFF. The CDR3 nucleotides are TGTGCCAGCAGTTCAGACAGAAGGAGGGCTGAAGCTTTCTTT.

The chain couples TRBV15 to TRBJ2-7; TRBD1 matches at 9 bases. This CDR3 comprises 15 residues. Germline V gene data show CDR1 as LNHNV and CDR2 as YYDKDF (reference sequence). Unmatched junction bases numbered 4, after V lost 1 base and J lost 3 bases. Here the CDR3 reads CATSRAGTGLYEQYF. The CDR3 region has the DNA TGTGCCACCAGCAGAGCTGGGACAGGGCTCTACGAGCAGTACTTC. Combining the CDR3 with reference TRBV15 and TRBJ2-7 gives the whole variable domain DAMVIQNPRYQVTQFGKPVTLSCSQTLNHNVMYWYQQKSSQAPKLLFHYYDKDFNNEADTPDNFQSRRPNTSFCFLDIRSPGLGDTAMYLCATSRAGTGLYEQYFGPGTRLTVT.

The genes are TRBV4-3 and TRBJ1-4; unclear D gene. Trimming left V 0 bases short and J 6 bases short, with 5 bases between. Per germline, CDR1 LGHNA and CDR2 YSLEER. The CDR3 spans 13 residues. The CDR3 bases are TGCGCCAGCAGCCAAGATCTTTATGAAAAACTGTTTTTT. As protein: CASSQDLYEKLFF.

The chain combines TRBV2 with TRBJ1-5; D ambiguous. The CDR3 extends over 14 amino acids. Trimming stripped 4 bases from V and 0 bases from J, with 7 bases between. Germline values: CDR1 SNHLY, CDR2 FYNNEI. The CDR3 DNA reads as TGTGCCAGCAGTGGCGGGTATAGCAATCAGCCCCAGCATTTT. As protein: CASSGGYSNQPQHF.

This clone was seen a handful of times. J is TRBJ2-7 and V is TRBV5-1; perhaps TRBD1 as D (5 bases). Deletions cut 4 bases from V and 5 bases from J, with 22 bases between. Germline CDR1 and CDR2: SGHRS and YFSETQ. The CDR3 has 16 residues. The CDR3 DNA follows: TGCGCCAGCAGCCCCACGTTGGGGCCCACGTTGCACGAGCAGTACTTC. This gives the protein CASSPTLGPTLHEQYF.

The V gene is TRBV5-1, the J gene TRBJ2-3, with TRBD1 matching 7 bases. The CDR3 contains 17 residues. The germline V gene has CDR1 SGHRS and CDR2 YFSETQ. Trimming cost V 4 bases and J 0 bases; bases outside gene matches: 11. CDR3 nucleotides: TGCGCCAGCAGCACTTTGGGACAGCGAGCTAGCACAGATACGCAGTATTTT. It specifies CASSTLGQRASTDTQYF.

This clone was observed once. The rearrangement links TRBV7-9 to TRBJ1-3; D perhaps matches TRBD1 (6 bases). CDR3 length: 14 amino acids. From germline, CDR1 is SEHNR and CDR2 FQNEAQ (reference sequence). The CDR3, as DNA: TGTGCGACGTCCCAGGGGAACTCTGGAAACACCATATATTTT. Protein sequence: CATSQGNSGNTIYF.

This chain joins TRBV9 and TRBJ2-3; D is unresolved. The CDR3 loop spans 12 amino acids. V was trimmed by 5 bases and J by 2 bases, leaving 6 bases between them. Germline lookup yields CDR1 SGDLS and CDR2 YYNGEE. DNA of the CDR3: TGTGCCAGCAGTCCTGTCACAGATACGCAGTATTTT. This encodes CASSPVTDTQYF.

This clone was observed a single time. This CDR3 is CASSPSGLAYEQYF. The CDR3 nucleotides are TGTGCCAGCTCACCGAGTGGGCTTGCCTACGAGCAGTACTTC. V gene TRBV18 combines with J gene TRBJ2-7; D is uncertain. The CDR3 consists of 14 residues. The ends were cut back, 3 bases at V and 2 bases at J, with 11 bases in the middle. CDR1 KGHSH and CDR2 LQKENI come from the germline V gene.

The chain uses TRBV27 and TRBJ1-6; TRBD1 matches at 8 bases. Germline CDR1 MNHEY, CDR2 SMNVEV (reference sequence). This CDR3 spans 15 amino acids. J was trimmed by 9 bases and V by 6 bases; bases with no gene match: 10. The CDR3 protein is CASREAGQGSSPLHF. CDR3 DNA: TGTGCCAGCAGGGAGGCCGGACAGGGAAGTTCACCCCTCCACTTT.

CDR3 coding DNA: TGTGCCTGGAGTGGTAGAGGACAGGGTGAATCACCCCTCCACTTT. Translated, it gives CAWSGRGQGESPLHF. The V and J genes are TRBV30 and TRBJ1-6; 8 bases match TRBD1. V lost 1 base, J lost 10 bases, and 9 bases stayed unmatched. The germline gives CDR1 GTSNPN, CDR2 SVGIG (reference sequence). CDR3 size: 15 residues.

The J gene is TRBJ2-3, the V gene TRBV2; D possibly corresponds to TRBD2 (7 bases). The CDR3 consists of 15 residues. Germline loops: CDR1 SNHLY, CDR2 FYNNEI. The ends were cut back, 3 bases at V and 4 bases at J, with 14 bases in the middle. The CDR3 DNA reads as TGTGCCAGCAGTGAGCGCGGGGGCCATGCAGATACGCAGTATTTT. It is translated as CASSERGGHADTQYF.

This clone was observed once. The genes are TRBV28 and TRBJ2-1; D may be TRBD1 (6 bases). Trimming removed 2 bases from V and 8 bases from J, with 22 bases in between. This CDR3 region has 17 residues. Germline V gene sequence: CDR1 MDHEN, CDR2 SYDVKM. In DNA form, the CDR3 reads TGTGCCAGCAGTTTACGCCCATCAAGCAGGGGTCGGGATGAGCAGTTCTTC. It translates to CASSLRPSSRGRDEQFF.

The chain links TRBV29-1 to TRBJ1-2, with TRBD1 identical over 7 bases. Per the germline V gene, CDR1 is SQVTM and CDR2 is ANQGSEA. Trimming removed 3 bases from V and 14 bases from J; junction bases left unmatched: 18. The length of the CDR3 is 14 residues. The CDR3 is CSVDVDRAIRGGTF. CDR3 bases: TGCAGCGTTGACGTCGACAGGGCGATTCGGGGTGGGACCTTC.

The gene calls are TRBV29-1 and TRBJ1-2; D possibly corresponds to TRBD1 (5 bases). With 2 bases removed from V and 9 bases from J, the gap between germline ends came to 10 bases. The CDR3 length is 11 residues. Germline V gene sequence: CDR1 SQVTM, CDR2 ANQGSEA. CDR3 coding DNA: TGCAGCGTTGAACAGGACAAGAGCTACACCTTC. It specifies CSVEQDKSYTF.